This TCR beta chain was recorded in a study of human T cells and chemical hapten exposure (dated by TCRdb to about 2021). As for the study more broadly: For sensitization, 2% DPC in acetone was applied to an approximately 2 cm by approximately 2 cm area of upper inner arm skin. The mostly female patient cohort included alopecia areata with under or over 50% scalp involvement, alopecia totalis and alopecia universalis. Throughout the roughly 24-week study period, patients were also given weekly therapeutic DPC doses on the scalp. Around 30 alopecia patients provided blood for TCR sequencing at one to four time points (pre-sensitization, 2, 6 and 24 weeks). Libraries were pooled for sequencing, and per-sample TCR yields varied mainly because of small differences in library volumes within the pool. Blood samples were taken from patients before sensitization (week 0) and at 2, 6 and about 24 weeks after DPC sensitization. Patch testing was performed on the upper back with Finn chambers containing 0.01% DPC, and the patch tests were scored after 6 days according to International Contact Dermatitis Research Group standards. Peripheral blood TCR repertoire changes were tracked in vivo in alopecia patients during primary and secondary sensitization to the hapten diphenylcyclopropenone (DPC).

Overall results and qualifications from the work: Patch test score was positively correlated with the number of PT1 expanded TCRs, with significance at thresholds 8, 16 and 32 but not at 4. Expanded TCRs formed significantly more large CDR3 similarity clusters than pre-sensitization or healthy control sets, consistent with antigen-driven responses. Alopecia, a presumed autoimmune disease, was present in all patients, so the immune response of the patients might differ from that of healthy individuals. Repeated subsampling changed both the strength of the expansion versus patch-test correlation and the threshold at which that correlation became significant. No change with DPC sensitization was found in the number of TCRs above 1 in 1000 frequency, and no evidence of global repertoire structure alterations was found.

This clonotype was detected only a few times. Its antigen target is currently unknown. No much larger clone is present one base from it, and per-base qualities are unavailable. From a lookup of the germline V gene, CDR1 and CDR2 are SQVTM and ANQGSEA. The CDR3, from cysteine to phenylalanine, totals 10 residues. Just CDR3 DNA is preserved here, 30 bases in frame from base 1. V loses 7 bases, J loses 9 bases, and the germline ends lie 10 bases apart. What the time point label conveys for this sample: patch test 2, 6 weeks after DPC sensitization. The sample's treatment or condition, from its label and the paper: therapeutic diphenylcyclopropenone sensitization with weekly scalp DPC. At every patch-test visit, the blood draw took place before the patch test was put on. To be eligible, patients had to be aged 18 to 70, diagnosed with alopecia and judged suitable for DPC therapy, while pregnant patients were excluded. Unfractionated whole blood was collected in Tempus Blood RNA tubes, and total RNA was extracted from that blood.

The library was obtained by RACE. Instrument used: NextSeq 500. Library preparation attached unique molecular identifiers to individual cDNA molecules for quantitative, reproducible TCR counting. From each blood RNA sample, both TCR alpha and TCR beta chains were sequenced. The study's processing was this. A median of roughly 99,000 TCRs per sample was observed, with a range of 23,224 to 690,600. V, J and CDR3 annotation of the TCR reads was performed with the Decombinator software suite. For PS versus PT1 abundance plots, all samples were subsampled to the same number of TCRs (28,000). TCRs were defined as expanded if absent before sensitization and observed at least eight times at the 2-week time point. TCRdb's own reprocessing of the public reads used fastp at Q25 and MiXCR and kept productive beta chains. Rows merge per CDR3 protein into single entries with the most common DNA and genes. The V and J calls, along with clone size, are taken from TCRdb and not from the paper's own processing. The sample records nearly 55,000 distinct CDR3 sequences, 9.5% to 10% of which are singletons. The ten largest clones capture less than 2% of the sample.

The sample consisted of whole blood, taken in connection with sensitization to the hapten diphenylcyclopropenone (DPC). This receptor was identified in a woman aged 45-65 years with alopecia areata. Some clones in this sample may be carry-over from other donors' samples. Recombination joined TRBV29-1 with TRBJ2-1; the D segment cannot be called with confidence. The CDR3 reads CSAGIPEQFF. Here is the DNA: TGCAGCGCTGGGATCCCTGAGCAGTTCTTC.